This is a list of T cell receptor beta chains from one sample in a study of blood T cell repertoires in COVID-19. TCRdb's table, derived via immunoSEQ multiplex PCR, lists solely in-frame clones and lacks some. This table has over 250,000 clones, more than 75% appearing once. The specimen was peripheral blood. Source of these receptors: a woman between 50 and 59 years old with acute or convalescent COVID-19. Both conserved end residues are part of each CDR3. A D gene is named only where the DNA matches it firmly. Only some rows state a clone size, as once, few, many or a class for expanded clones.

clone size: .; V gene: TRBV6-2/TRBV6-3; D gene: .; J gene: TRBJ1-2; CDR3 DNA: TGTGCCAGCAGTTCGGACATGGTGTATGGCTACACCTTC; CDR3 protein: CASSSDMVYGYTF
clone size: .; V gene: TRBV28; D gene: TRBD2; J gene: TRBJ2-2; CDR3 DNA: TGTGCCAGCAGGAGAAGCGGGAGGCTGGGCACCGGGGAGCTGTTTTTT; CDR3 protein: CASRRSGRLGTGELFF
clone size: .; V gene: TRBV20-1; D gene: .; J gene: TRBJ2-5; CDR3 DNA: TGCAGTGCTAGTGGACGGGAGCCCTCCCAAGAGACCCAGTACTTC; CDR3 protein: CSASGREPSQETQYF
clone size: .; V gene: TRBV18; D gene: .; J gene: TRBJ1-1; CDR3 DNA: TGTGCCAGCTCGCCCACAGGGAACACTGAAGCTTTCTTT; CDR3 protein: CASSPTGNTEAFF
clone size: .; V gene: TRBV4-1; D gene: .; J gene: TRBJ2-1; CDR3 DNA: TGCGCCAGCAGCCCTATTAGACTAGGGACCTACAATGAGCAGTTCTTC; CDR3 protein: CASSPIRLGTYNEQFF
clone size: once; V gene: TRBV20-1; D gene: .; J gene: TRBJ1-2; CDR3 DNA: TGCAGTGCTACCAGGCTGGAAGGCTACACCTTC; CDR3 protein: CSATRLEGYTF
clone size: once; V gene: TRBV28; D gene: .; J gene: TRBJ1-6; CDR3 DNA: TGTGCCAGCAGTTTAGGCAGGGGAGGGTCACCCCTCCACTTT; CDR3 protein: CASSLGRGGSPLHF
clone size: .; V gene: TRBV29-1; D gene: .; J gene: TRBJ2-6; CDR3 DNA: TGCAGCGTTGGCGGGGACTTGAACTCTGGGGCCAACGTCCTGACTTTC; CDR3 protein: CSVGGDLNSGANVLTF
clone size: .; V gene: TRBV18; D gene: .; J gene: TRBJ1-2; CDR3 DNA: TGTGCCAGCTCACCTGGACAGATTTATGGCTACACCTTC; CDR3 protein: CASSPGQIYGYTF
clone size: .; V gene: TRBV18; D gene: .; J gene: TRBJ1-3; CDR3 DNA: TGTGCCAGCTCACCAAATGTAGGAAACACCATATATTTT; CDR3 protein: CASSPNVGNTIYF
clone size: few; V gene: TRBV18; D gene: .; J gene: TRBJ1-4; CDR3 DNA: TGTGCCAGCTCACCGGGCTCCAAGACTAATGAAAAACTGTTTTTT; CDR3 protein: CASSPGSKTNEKLFF
clone size: .; V gene: TRBV5-1; D gene: TRBD1; J gene: TRBJ2-1; CDR3 DNA: TGCGCCAGCAGCTTGTTGGGACAGGGTAATTACAATGAGCAGTTCTTC; CDR3 protein: CASSLLGQGNYNEQFF
clone size: .; V gene: TRBV3-1/TRBV3-2; D gene: .; J gene: TRBJ2-2; CDR3 DNA: TGTGCCAGCAGCCAGGGCCCCAACACCGGGGAGCTGTTTTTT; CDR3 protein: CASSQGPNTGELFF
clone size: .; V gene: TRBV7-2; D gene: .; J gene: TRBJ1-5; CDR3 DNA: TGTGCCAGCACCCCCGGGGTTGGGGATCAGCCCCAGCATTTT; CDR3 protein: CASTPGVGDQPQHF
clone size: .; V gene: TRBV10-3; D gene: TRBD1; J gene: TRBJ2-1; CDR3 DNA: TGTGCCATCAGTACCGGACAGGGAGCTGGGGGTGAGCAGTTCTTC; CDR3 protein: CAISTGQGAGGEQFF
clone size: .; V gene: TRBV7-9; D gene: TRBD2; J gene: TRBJ2-7; CDR3 DNA: TGTGCCAGCGGGACTAGCGGGACAGGTTCGTACGAGCAGTACTTC; CDR3 protein: CASGTSGTGSYEQYF
clone size: .; V gene: TRBV14; D gene: TRBD2; J gene: TRBJ2-7; CDR3 DNA: TGTGCCAGCAGCCAGTGGGGACTAGACTCCAGGGAGCAGTACTTC; CDR3 protein: CASSQWGLDSREQYF
clone size: .; V gene: TRBV5-1; D gene: .; J gene: TRBJ2-3; CDR3 DNA: TGCGCCAGCAGAGGGGAAGCAGATACGCAGTATTTT; CDR3 protein: CASRGEADTQYF